These 2 T cell receptor beta chains share one sample of origin, sequenced in a study of Tregs in tolerant kidney transplant recipients. Here immunoSEQ multiplex PCR was the method, and the copy in TCRdb shows in-frame clones only, minus some. The sample consists of just under 65,000 clones, more than 95% of them appearing once. The sequenced sample was Tregs from blood, obtained before the transplant. The receptors stem from a human donor who received a combined kidney and bone marrow transplant.

The chain employs TRBV7-6 and TRBJ2-7; D unresolved. This CDR3 comprises 12 residues. The V end was cut by 1 base, the J end by 7 bases, with 8 bases between. From germline, CDR1 is SGHVS and CDR2 FNYEAQ. In nucleotides, the CDR3 is TGTGCCAGCAGCTTAGATCGGCGGGAGCAGTACTTC. It yields the protein CASSLDRREQYF.

The chain recombines TRBV27 with TRBJ2-1; the D gene is possibly TRBD2 (5 bases). V shed 5 bases and J shed 6 bases, with 14 bases lying between them. The length of the CDR3 is 14 residues. Germline V gives CDR1 MNHEY, CDR2 SMNVEV (reference sequence). CDR3 sequence reads: CASSPRWAGNEQFF. CDR3 nucleotide sequence: TGTGCCAGCAGTCCCCGTTGGGCGGGCAATGAGCAGTTCTTC.